The 7 T cell receptor beta chains presented below share a single source sample, sequenced in a study of CD8+ T cells in alopecia areata. Extracted RNA was reverse transcribed into cDNA, the sequencing template. The table came from immunoSEQ multiplex PCR; TCRdb's copy has only in-frame clones and leaves some out. The repertoire consists of approximately 180,000 clones, with 50% to 65% occurring once and the leading ten covering approximately 11%. Indicated treatment: oral pan-JAK inhibitor, 5-10 mg twice daily. The input for sequencing was CD8+ T cells sorted from blood, taken at week 24, from a patient treated with tofacitinib. These receptors all come from a human donor with alopecia areata.

V usage is TRBV7-8 and J usage is TRBJ1-6; D not resolved. Germline lookup yields CDR1 SGHVS and CDR2 FQNEAQ. The CDR3 has 13 amino acids. V shed 5 bases and J shed 7 bases, with 9 bases lying between them. The CDR3 nucleotides read TGTGCCAGCAGCCTAAGGAGAAATTCACCCCTCCACTTT. Protein: CASSLRRNSPLHF.

The rearrangement uses TRBV9 and TRBJ2-4, with D possibly TRBD2 on 5 matching bases. The CDR3 loop spans 13 amino acids. Trimming cost V 4 bases and J 5 bases, with 10 bases left between them. Germline assignment: CDR1 SGDLS and CDR2 YYNGEE. The DNA of the CDR3 is TGTGCCAGCAGCCCGGGGTTGGAAAACATTCAGTACTTC. Its translation is CASSPGLENIQYF.

The V gene is TRBV27, the J gene TRBJ1-6; the D gene is possibly TRBD1 (5 bases). Germline loops: CDR1 MNHEY, CDR2 SMNVEV (reference sequence). This CDR3 has 16 residues. The ends were cut back, 6 bases at V and 4 bases at J, with 16 bases in the middle. CDR3 loop: CASRSEGSRYNSPLHF. DNA of the CDR3: TGTGCCAGCAGGAGTGAGGGGAGTAGGTATAATTCACCCCTCCACTTT.

The V call is TRBV30, the J call TRBJ2-3; 9 bases map to TRBD2. Trimming cost V 1 base and J 2 bases; bases outside gene matches: 4. The CDR3 covers 15 residues. The germline V gene encodes CDR1 GTSNPN and CDR2 SVGIG (reference sequence). CDR3 bases: TGTGCCTGGAGTGGAGGGACTAGCCCCACAGATACGCAGTATTTT. As protein: CAWSGGTSPTDTQYF.

This chain joins TRBV9 and TRBJ2-1; D unresolved. This CDR3 spans 14 amino acids. Germline lookup yields CDR1 SGDLS and CDR2 YYNGEE. The germline V and J ends were trimmed by 4 bases and 7 bases, with 15 bases remaining between them. Written as DNA, the CDR3 is TGTGCCAGCAGCCCCTCTGGGGTCGTGAATGAGCAGTTCTTC. Its translation is CASSPSGVVNEQFF.

The CDR3 reads CASSLGENTEAFF. CDR3 nucleotide sequence: TGTGCCAGTAGCCTGGGAGAGAACACTGAAGCTTTCTTT. The V and J genes are TRBV19 and TRBJ1-1; D not certain. The CDR3 spans 13 residues. Germline V lookup: CDR1 LNHDA, CDR2 SQIVND (reference sequence). V gave up 6 bases and J gave up 1 base, with 9 bases separating them.

V and J are TRBV2 and TRBJ2-3; the match to TRBD2 covers 10 bases. V was clipped by 8 bases and J by 8 bases; unmatched bases: 10. Germline V CDR1 and CDR2: SNHLY, FYNNEI. The CDR3 runs to 14 residues. CDR3 in DNA: TGTGCCAGCGTCGAACTAGCGGGGTCGGCTACGCAGTATTTT. Translated, it gives CASVELAGSATQYF.